A single sample gave rise to the 28 T cell receptor beta chains below, sequenced in a study of CD8 T cells in ankylosing spondylitis (dated by TCRdb to about 2017). The library was produced with 5' RACE. The run used an Illumina HiSeq 2500. TCRdb trimmed public reads at Q25 via fastp, called clones via MiXCR and kept in-frame beta chains. Every distinct CDR3 protein forms one entry, paired with its most common genes and DNA. A total of some 200,000 distinct CDR3 sequences appear in this sample, roughly 12% of them only once. Of the sample, 15% to 20% falls within the top ten clones. The sequencing input was blood, either unsorted or a sorted T cell fraction (not recorded which). The receptors stem from a male donor with ankylosing spondylitis or in good health (not recorded which).

This clonotype was recorded a few times. This chain uses TRBV6-5 with TRBJ1-1; D uncertain. V lost 6 bases to trimming and J lost 1 base, with 6 bases between them. The CDR3 is 12 residues long. The germline V gene encodes CDR1 MNHEY and CDR2 SVGAGI. DNA for the CDR3: TGTGCCAGCAGGAGCCGGAACACTGAAGCTTTCTTT. This codes for CASRSRNTEAFF.

The chain couples TRBV10-3 to TRBJ1-4; D not certain. The V and J ends lost 10 bases and 3 bases respectively, with 15 bases between them. CDR3 length: 14 residues. CDR1 is ENHRY, CDR2 SYGVKD, per germline. The CDR3 spells CATKEPQSNEKLFF. DNA of the CDR3: TGTGCCACCAAAGAGCCACAGTCTAATGAAAAACTGTTTTTT.

This clonotype was picked up a small number of times. The chain uses TRBV9 and TRBJ2-2; TRBD2 agrees at 7 bases. V trimming: 3 bases; J trimming: 5 bases; junction bases outside the gene matches: 7. This CDR3 comprises 15 residues. Germline values: CDR1 SGDLS, CDR2 YYNGEE. The CDR3 is CASSGTSSRTGELFF. CDR3 nucleotides: TGTGCCAGCAGCGGGACTAGTTCTCGGACCGGGGAGCTGTTTTTT.

This clonotype has just a few counts. The rearrangement uses TRBV2 and TRBJ2-3, with TRBD2 matching over 16 bases. With V trimmed by 2 bases and J by 2 bases, 10 bases remained unmatched. CDR3 length equals 20 residues. Germline V gene data show CDR1 as SNHLY and CDR2 as FYNNEI. Here the CDR3 reads CASSEFTPGLAGGFTDTQYF. The CDR3 DNA sequence: TGTGCCAGCAGTGAATTTACGCCGGGACTAGCGGGAGGGTTCACAGATACGCAGTATTTT.

The chain recombines TRBV9 with TRBJ1-2; D ambiguous. CDR3 size: 14 residues. Germline CDR1 is SGDLS and CDR2 is YYNGEE. Deletions cut 2 bases from V and 3 bases from J, with 11 bases between. The CDR3 bases are TGTGCCAGCAGCGTCTCTCAGGAGGACTATGGCTACACCTTC. The encoded protein is CASSVSQEDYGYTF.

The chain couples TRBV3-1 to TRBJ2-7; perhaps TRBD1 as D (6 bases). V lost 4 bases to trimming and J lost 2 bases, with 21 bases between them. This CDR3 contains 17 residues. Per germline, CDR1 LGHDT and CDR2 YNNKEL (reference sequence). The CDR3 loop reads CASSPPAGTKVPYEQYF. CDR3 bases: TGTGCCAGCAGCCCGCCAGCCGGGACAAAAGTGCCCTACGAGCAGTACTTC.

This clonotype was detected only a few times. J is TRBJ2-1 and V is TRBV2; 10 nucleotides agree with TRBD2. CDR3 length: 15 residues. V lost 9 bases, J lost 4 bases, and 9 bases stayed unmatched. The germline gives CDR1 SNHLY, CDR2 FYNNEI. CDR3 protein: CASPPGLALYNEQFF. CDR3 sequence (DNA): TGTGCCAGTCCCCCGGGACTAGCGTTGTACAATGAGCAGTTCTTC.

This clonotype was counted between two and nine times. The rearrangement joins TRBV6-1 to TRBJ2-7, with D tentatively TRBD1 or TRBD2 (6 bases each). The germline V and J ends were trimmed by 7 bases and 5 bases, with 21 bases remaining between them. Per the germline V gene, CDR1 is MNHNS and CDR2 is SASEGT. This CDR3 has 15 residues. In nucleotides, the CDR3 is TGTGCCAGCACGCAGACCTTTCTGGGGGGCGACGAGCAGTACTTC. It is translated as CASTQTFLGGDEQYF.

In this sample, this clonotype turned up many times. The chain carries TRBV29-1 and TRBJ2-5; D remains ambiguous. Per germline, CDR1 SQVTM and CDR2 ANQGSEA. This CDR3 region has 12 residues. Trimming removed 1 base at V and 5 bases at J, with 8 bases between. The CDR3, as DNA: TGCAGCGTTGAAGGGTGGGTCGAGACCCAGTACTTC. Its protein is CSVEGWVETQYF.

This clonotype is a singleton in its sample. The genes are TRBV9 and TRBJ2-7, with 8 bases matching TRBD1. Germline loops: CDR1 SGDLS, CDR2 YYNGEE. This CDR3 is 14 amino acids long. After removal of 4 bases from V and 5 bases from J, the junction contained 8 bases not matched to a gene. The CDR3 here is CASSPRQGTHEQYF. In DNA form, the CDR3 reads TGTGCCAGCAGCCCAAGACAGGGGACCCACGAGCAGTACTTC.

In its sample, this clonotype was seen a few times. The chain carries TRBV11-2 and TRBJ1-2; D perhaps matches TRBD1 (6 bases). Germline V lookup: CDR1 SGHAT, CDR2 FQNNGV. This CDR3 comprises 15 residues. The V and J ends lost 5 bases and 0 bases respectively, with 13 bases between them. CDR3 DNA sequence: TGTGCCAGCAGCCACGGACAGCCTGCTAACTATGGCTACACCTTC. Amino acids: CASSHGQPANYGYTF.

The rearrangement joins TRBV7-8 to TRBJ2-6; 8 nucleotides agree with TRBD1. V shed 4 bases, J shed 0 bases, and the junction held 2 bases outside the gene matches. Looked up from germline, CDR1 is SGHVS and CDR2 is FQNEAQ. The CDR3 has 16 amino acids. Here the CDR3 reads CASSSTGASGANVLTF. The CDR3 nucleotides read TGTGCCAGCAGCTCGACAGGGGCCTCTGGGGCCAACGTCCTGACTTTC.

This clonotype was counted many times. V usage is TRBV11-2 and J usage is TRBJ1-1; a weak D match, TRBD1 (5 bases). V was clipped by 5 bases and J by 7 bases, with 17 bases between them. Germline values: CDR1 SGHAT, CDR2 FQNNGV. The CDR3 totals 14 residues. CDR3 bases: TGTGCCAGCAGCGGAGACCGGGACGGCCGTGAAGCTTTCTTT. It yields the protein CASSGDRDGREAFF. Variable domain in full (rest from reference TRBV11-2 and TRBJ1-1): EAGVAQSPRYKIIEKRQSVAFWCNPISGHATLYWYQQILGQGPKLLIQFQNNGVVDDSQLPKDRFSAERLKGVDSTLKIQPAKLEDSAVYLCASSGDRDGREAFFGQGTRLTVV.

The chain employs TRBV19 and TRBJ2-7; no clear D gene. The CDR3 loop spans 12 amino acids. From germline, CDR1 is LNHDA and CDR2 SQIVND (reference sequence). Trimming shortened V by 2 bases and J by 3 bases, and 5 bases separated the two germline ends. The CDR3 bases are TGTGCCAGTAGTATACCCGGCTACGAGCAGTACTTC. Protein product: CASSIPGYEQYF. The full variable domain, rest sourced from reference TRBV19 and TRBJ2-7, is DGGITQSPKYLFRKEGQNVTLSCEQNLNHDAMYWYRQDPGQGLRLIYYSQIVNDFQKGDIAEGYSVSREKKESFPLTVTSAQKNPTAFYLCASSIPGYEQYFGPGTRLTVT.

This chain connects TRBV6-2 or TRBV6-3 to TRBJ2-3; D is unresolved. Germline CDR1 reads MNHEY; CDR2 reads SVGEGT. V was cut by 0 bases and J by 6 bases, with 7 bases left in between. The CDR3 is 13 amino acids. CDR3 in amino acids: CASSYSFGDTQYF. As DNA, the CDR3 is TGTGCCAGCAGTTACTCCTTTGGGGATACGCAGTATTTT.

This clonotype turned up a few times. The J gene is TRBJ2-1, the V gene TRBV9; the match to TRBD2 covers 8 bases. With 0 bases clipped from V and 3 bases from J, the junction kept 8 bases outside the gene matches. Germline CDR1 and CDR2: SGDLS and YYNGEE. The CDR3 covers 17 residues. The CDR3 loop reads CASSVAGVAGNYNEQFF. The CDR3 DNA reads as TGTGCCAGCAGCGTAGCTGGAGTAGCGGGGAACTACAATGAGCAGTTCTTC.

This clonotype was observed a few times. This sequence joins TRBV27 and TRBJ2-3; D is undetermined. The V end lost 3 bases, the J end lost 1 base, and 8 bases lay between the germline ends. Germline V gene sequence: CDR1 MNHEY, CDR2 SMNVEV (reference sequence). CDR3 length: 14 amino acids. The CDR3 loop reads CASSFTDGTDTQYF. In DNA, the CDR3 is TGTGCCAGCAGTTTTACCGATGGCACAGATACGCAGTATTTT.

The table lists this clonotype with many counts. The rearrangement uses TRBV6-4 and TRBJ2-3; D gene uncertain. CDR1 is MRHNA and CDR2 is SNTAGT in the germline V gene. V was trimmed by 3 bases and J by 2 bases, leaving 12 bases between them. The CDR3 is 15 residues long. The CDR3 sequence: CASSEGLPTTDTQYF. The CDR3 DNA follows: TGTGCCAGCAGTGAGGGTCTGCCGACCACAGATACGCAGTATTTT.

With regard to this clonotype: This is likely a read error, given that the CDR3 carries no conserved phenylalanine or tryptophan at its end. The rearrangement joins TRBV5-4 to TRBJ2-3; 9 nucleotides match TRBD2. This CDR3 is 16 amino acids long. Looked up from germline, CDR1 is SGHNT and CDR2 is YYREEE (reference sequence). J lost 6 bases, V lost 2 bases, and 10 bases had no gene match. CDR3 DNA: TGTGCCAGCAGCTTCGGTGAGCTAGCGGGAATCGATACGCAGTATCTT. Amino acids: CASSFGELAGIDTQYL.

This clonotype was detected a few times. The chain combines TRBV12-3 or TRBV12-4 with TRBJ2-7; D uncertain. Trimming stripped 8 bases from V and 0 bases from J, with 8 bases between. The CDR3 consists of 12 residues. CDR3 in DNA: TGTGCCAGCGCGCAAATCTCCTACGAGCAGTACTTC. It is translated as CASAQISYEQYF.

The chain recombines TRBV6-1 with TRBJ1-2; D gene unclear. Germline V gene lookup returns CDR1 MNHNS and CDR2 SASEGT. With 1 base removed from V and 6 bases from J, the gap between germline ends came to 9 bases. The CDR3 is made up of 13 amino acids. CDR3 DNA: TGTGCCAGCAGTGAAGTTGTAATCCATGGCTACACCTTC. This translates into CASSEVVIHGYTF.

This rearrangement joins TRBV12-3 or TRBV12-4 to TRBJ1-1; D gene unclear. The CDR3 spans 12 residues. V lost 5 bases to trimming and J lost 7 bases, with 11 bases between them. The CDR3 loop reads CASSLRLYEAFF. CDR3 nucleotide sequence: TGTGCCAGCAGTCTCCGCTTATATGAAGCTTTCTTT.

The chain has TRBV6-1 and TRBJ2-7; D may correspond to TRBD1 or TRBD2 (6 bases each). There are 16 residues in the CDR3. Trimming took off 2 bases at V and 3 bases at J, with 17 bases between the two ends. Germline V gene sequence: CDR1 MNHNS, CDR2 SASEGT. The CDR3 sequence is CASSEFGTGARYEQYF. For the CDR3, the DNA is TGTGCCAGCAGTGAATTCGGCACGGGGGCTCGCTACGAGCAGTACTTC.

This clonotype appeared a few times. J is TRBJ1-1 and V is TRBV10-3; D is undetermined. Trimming took off 4 bases at V and 1 base at J, with 10 bases between the two ends. CDR1 is ENHRY, CDR2 SYGVKD, per germline. CDR3 length equals 14 residues. CDR3 loop: CAISGPPGNTEAFF. The CDR3 DNA reads as TGTGCCATCAGTGGGCCCCCAGGGAACACTGAAGCTTTCTTT.

This clonotype was picked up a small number of times. The chain joins TRBV4-1 to TRBJ2-1, with 7 bases fitting TRBD2. The CDR3 spans 15 residues. Germline V lookup: CDR1 MGHRA, CDR2 YSYEKL. V lost 3 bases to trimming and J lost 2 bases; unmatched junction nucleotides: 4. CDR3 region: CASSHATSPYNEQFF. CDR3 DNA: TGCGCCAGCAGCCACGCGACTAGCCCCTACAATGAGCAGTTCTTC.

This clonotype came up a few times. The rearrangement links TRBV5-1 to TRBJ2-1; D remains ambiguous. This CDR3 contains 16 residues. Trimming stripped 9 bases from V and 5 bases from J, with 24 bases between. CDR1 SGHRS and CDR2 YFSETQ come from the germline V gene. CDR3 protein: CANELRLGRVNNEQFF. The DNA for the CDR3 is TGCGCCAACGAACTCCGGCTCGGACGGGTGAACAATGAGCAGTTCTTC. The full variable domain, with the rest looked up from reference TRBV5-1 and TRBJ2-1, is KAGVTQTPRYLIKTRGQQVTLSCSPISGHRSVSWYQQTPGQGLQFLFEYFSETQRNKGNFPGRFSGRQFSNSRSEMNVSTLELGDSALYLCANELRLGRVNNEQFFGPGTRLTVL.

The rearrangement joins TRBV6-5 to TRBJ1-1; 8 nucleotides line up with TRBD1. The CDR3 is made up of 13 amino acids. Per the germline V gene, CDR1 is MNHEY and CDR2 is SVGAGI. Germline trimming cut 3 bases from V and 9 bases from J; bases unmatched to any gene: 6. CDR3 sequence (DNA): TGTGCCAGCAGTTATGGTACAGGGGGGAAAGCTTTCTTT. Translating gives CASSYGTGGKAFF.

This clonotype was seen a few times. V is TRBV4-1 and J is TRBJ2-2; D possibly corresponds to TRBD2 (6 bases). The germline gives CDR1 MGHRA, CDR2 YSYEKL. V shed 4 bases and J shed 4 bases, with 19 bases lying between them. CDR3 length equals 17 residues. CDR3 coding DNA: TGCGCCAGCAGCCCCGGAGGGACCTTGAGGGCCACCGGGGAGCTGTTTTTT. This sequence encodes CASSPGGTLRATGELFF.